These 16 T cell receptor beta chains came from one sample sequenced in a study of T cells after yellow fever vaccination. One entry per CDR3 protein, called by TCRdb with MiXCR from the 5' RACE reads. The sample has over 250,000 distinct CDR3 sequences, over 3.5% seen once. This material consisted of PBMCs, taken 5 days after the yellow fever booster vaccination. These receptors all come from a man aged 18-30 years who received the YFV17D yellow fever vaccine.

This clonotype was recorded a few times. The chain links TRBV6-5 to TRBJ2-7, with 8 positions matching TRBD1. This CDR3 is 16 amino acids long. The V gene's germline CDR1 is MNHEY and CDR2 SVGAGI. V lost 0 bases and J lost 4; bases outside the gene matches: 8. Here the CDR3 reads CASSYSSGTGVYEQYV. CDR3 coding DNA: TGTGCCAGCAGTTACTCGTCCGGGACAGGAGTGTACGAGCAGTACGTC.

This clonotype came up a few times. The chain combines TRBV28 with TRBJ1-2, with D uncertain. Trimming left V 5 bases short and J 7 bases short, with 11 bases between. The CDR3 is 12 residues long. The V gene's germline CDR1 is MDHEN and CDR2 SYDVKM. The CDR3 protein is CASSLLRAGYTF. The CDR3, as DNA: TGTGCCAGCAGTCTCCTGCGGGCTGGCTACACCTTC.

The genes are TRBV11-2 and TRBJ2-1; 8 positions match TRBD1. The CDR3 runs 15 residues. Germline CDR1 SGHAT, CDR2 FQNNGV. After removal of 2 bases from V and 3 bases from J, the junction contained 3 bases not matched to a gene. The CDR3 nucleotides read TGTGCCAGCAGCTTATCGGGACAGGACTACAATGAGCAGTTCTTC. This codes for CASSLSGQDYNEQFF.

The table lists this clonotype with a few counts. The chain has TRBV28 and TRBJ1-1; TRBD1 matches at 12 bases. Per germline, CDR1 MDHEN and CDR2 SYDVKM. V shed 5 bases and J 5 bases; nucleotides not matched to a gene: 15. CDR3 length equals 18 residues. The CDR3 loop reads CASSPHGTGGGDGTEAFF. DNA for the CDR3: TGTGCCAGCAGTCCACACGGGACAGGGGGCGGCGATGGAACTGAAGCTTTCTTT.

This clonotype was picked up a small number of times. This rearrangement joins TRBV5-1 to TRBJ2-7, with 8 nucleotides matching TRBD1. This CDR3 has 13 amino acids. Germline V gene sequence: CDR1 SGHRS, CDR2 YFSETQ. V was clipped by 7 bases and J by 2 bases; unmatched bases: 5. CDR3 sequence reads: CASGLTGAYEQYF. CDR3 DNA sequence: TGCGCCAGCGGGTTGACAGGGGCCTACGAGCAGTACTTC.

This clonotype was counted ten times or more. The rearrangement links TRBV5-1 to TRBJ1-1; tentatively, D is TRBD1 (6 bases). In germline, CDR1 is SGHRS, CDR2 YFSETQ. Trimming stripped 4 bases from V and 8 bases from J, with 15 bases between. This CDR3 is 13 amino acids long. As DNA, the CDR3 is TGCGCCAGCAGCCCCGGGACACAAAGCGAAGCTTTCTTT. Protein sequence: CASSPGTQSEAFF.

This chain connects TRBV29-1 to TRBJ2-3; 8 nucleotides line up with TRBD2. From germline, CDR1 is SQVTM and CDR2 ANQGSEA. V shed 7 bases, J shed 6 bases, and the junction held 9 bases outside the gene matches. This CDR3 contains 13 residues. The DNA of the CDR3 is TGCAGCGCCCCGGCGGGGGGAGGGGATACGCAGTATTTT. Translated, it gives CSAPAGGGDTQYF.

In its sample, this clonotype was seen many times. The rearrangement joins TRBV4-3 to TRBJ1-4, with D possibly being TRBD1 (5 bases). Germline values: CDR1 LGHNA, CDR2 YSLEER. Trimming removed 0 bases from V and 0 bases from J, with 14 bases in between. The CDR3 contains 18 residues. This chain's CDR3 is CASSQDPPQAATNEKLFF. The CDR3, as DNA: TGCGCCAGCAGCCAAGATCCCCCACAGGCCGCAACTAATGAAAAACTGTTTTTT.

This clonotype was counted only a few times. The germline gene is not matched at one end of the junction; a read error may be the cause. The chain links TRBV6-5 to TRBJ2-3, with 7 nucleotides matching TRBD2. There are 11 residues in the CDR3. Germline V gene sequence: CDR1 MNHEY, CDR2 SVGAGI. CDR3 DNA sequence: TGTGCCAGCAGTCCGGGGGGTGCGTTGGATTTT. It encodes CASSPGGALDF.

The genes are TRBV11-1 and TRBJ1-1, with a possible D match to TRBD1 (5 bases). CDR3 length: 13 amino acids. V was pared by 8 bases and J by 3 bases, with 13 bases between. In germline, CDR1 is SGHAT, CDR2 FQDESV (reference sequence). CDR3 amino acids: CASRRGMDTEAFF. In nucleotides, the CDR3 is TGTGCCAGCCGACGGGGGATGGACACTGAAGCTTTCTTT.

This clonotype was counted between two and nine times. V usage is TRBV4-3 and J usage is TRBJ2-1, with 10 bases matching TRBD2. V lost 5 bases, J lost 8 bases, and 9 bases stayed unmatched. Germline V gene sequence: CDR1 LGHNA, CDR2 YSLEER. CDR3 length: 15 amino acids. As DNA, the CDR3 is TGCGCCAGCAGCTGGAGCGGGGGGGCCGGCCATGAGCAGTTCTTC. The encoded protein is CASSWSGGAGHEQFF.

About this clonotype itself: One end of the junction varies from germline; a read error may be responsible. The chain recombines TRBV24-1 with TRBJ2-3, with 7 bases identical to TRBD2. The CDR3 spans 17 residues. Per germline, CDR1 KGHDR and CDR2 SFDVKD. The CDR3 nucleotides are TGTGCCACCAGTGATTCTTCTAGCGGAACTAGCACAGTTACGCAGTATTTT. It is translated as CATSDSSSGTSTVTQYF.

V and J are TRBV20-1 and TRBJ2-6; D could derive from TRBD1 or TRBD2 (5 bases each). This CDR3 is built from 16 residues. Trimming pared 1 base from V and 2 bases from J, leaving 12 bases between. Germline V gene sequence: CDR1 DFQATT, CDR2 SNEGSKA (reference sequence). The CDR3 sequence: CSARGGGGPGANVLTF. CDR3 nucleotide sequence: TGCAGTGCTAGAGGGGGCGGAGGTCCTGGGGCCAACGTCCTGACTTTC.

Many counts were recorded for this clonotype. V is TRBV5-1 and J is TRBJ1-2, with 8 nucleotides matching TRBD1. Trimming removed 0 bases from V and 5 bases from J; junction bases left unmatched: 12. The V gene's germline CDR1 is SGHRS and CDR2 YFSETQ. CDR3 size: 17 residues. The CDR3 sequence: CASSLVLRDRKLYGYTF. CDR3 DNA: TGCGCCAGCAGCTTGGTTCTCCGGGACAGGAAACTTTATGGCTACACCTTC. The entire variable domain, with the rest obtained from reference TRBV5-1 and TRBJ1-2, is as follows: KAGVTQTPRYLIKTRGQQVTLSCSPISGHRSVSWYQQTPGQGLQFLFEYFSETQRNKGNFPGRFSGRQFSNSRSEMNVSTLELGDSALYLCASSLVLRDRKLYGYTFGSGTRLTVV.

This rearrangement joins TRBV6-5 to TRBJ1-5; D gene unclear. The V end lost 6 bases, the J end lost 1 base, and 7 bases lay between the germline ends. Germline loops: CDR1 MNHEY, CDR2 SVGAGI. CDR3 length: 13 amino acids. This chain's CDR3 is CASRGGSNQPQHF. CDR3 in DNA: TGTGCCAGCAGAGGTGGGAGCAATCAGCCCCAGCATTTT.

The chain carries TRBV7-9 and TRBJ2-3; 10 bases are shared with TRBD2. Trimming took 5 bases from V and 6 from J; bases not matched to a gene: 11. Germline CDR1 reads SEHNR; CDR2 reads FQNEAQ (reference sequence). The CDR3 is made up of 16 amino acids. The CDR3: CASSDFLAGAPDTQYF. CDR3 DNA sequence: TGTGCCAGCAGCGACTTCCTAGCGGGGGCCCCCGATACGCAGTATTTT.